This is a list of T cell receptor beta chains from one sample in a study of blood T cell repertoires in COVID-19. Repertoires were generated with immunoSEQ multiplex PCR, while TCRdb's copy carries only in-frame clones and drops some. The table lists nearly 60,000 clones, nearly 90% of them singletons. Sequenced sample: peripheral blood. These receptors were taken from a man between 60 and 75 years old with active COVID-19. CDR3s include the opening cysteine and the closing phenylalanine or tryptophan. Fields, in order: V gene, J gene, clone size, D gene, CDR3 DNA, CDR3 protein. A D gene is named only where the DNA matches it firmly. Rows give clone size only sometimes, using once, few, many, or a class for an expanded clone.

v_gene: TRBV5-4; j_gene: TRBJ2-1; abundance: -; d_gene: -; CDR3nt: TGTGCCAGCAGCTTGGAAGGGGACTCCTACAATGAGCAGTTCTTC; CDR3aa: CASSLEGDSYNEQFF
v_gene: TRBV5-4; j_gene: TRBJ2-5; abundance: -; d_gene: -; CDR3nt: TGTGCCAGCAGAAGCGACTCCCGTGCGGCCCAGTACTTC; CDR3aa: CASRSDSRAAQYF
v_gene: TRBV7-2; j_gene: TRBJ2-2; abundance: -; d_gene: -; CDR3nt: TGTGCCAGCAGGGACAGTATGGCCACCGGGGAGCTGTTTTTT; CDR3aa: CASRDSMATGELFF
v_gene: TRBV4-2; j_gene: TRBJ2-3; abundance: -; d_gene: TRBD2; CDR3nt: TGTGCCAGCAGCCAAACTAGCGGGAGCGGCACAGATACGCAGTATTTT; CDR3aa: CASSQTSGSGTDTQYF
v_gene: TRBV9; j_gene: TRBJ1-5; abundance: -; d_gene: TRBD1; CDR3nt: TGTGCCAGCAGCGTGATGGGGACAGAAGGTCAGCCCCAGCATTTT; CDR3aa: CASSVMGTEGQPQHF
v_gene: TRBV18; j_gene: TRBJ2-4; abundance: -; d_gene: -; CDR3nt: TGTGCCAGCTCACCGGGGACAGGCCCCCCGAGGACTAGCGAGTATACCAAAAACATTCAGTACTTC; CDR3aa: CASSPGTGPPRTSEYTKNIQYF
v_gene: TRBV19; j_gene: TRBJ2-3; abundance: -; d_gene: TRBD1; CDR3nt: TGTGCCAGTAAATCTCTCGAAAGGGACAGGCTTACCTATACGCAGTATTTT; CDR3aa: CASKSLERDRLTYTQYF
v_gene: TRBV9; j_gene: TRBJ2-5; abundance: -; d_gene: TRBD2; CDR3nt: TGTGCCAGCAGCGTAGCGGCTAGCGGCCATCAAGAGACCCAGTACTTC; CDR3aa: CASSVAASGHQETQYF
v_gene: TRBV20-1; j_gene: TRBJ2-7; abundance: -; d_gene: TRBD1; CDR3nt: TGCAGTGCTACACAGGGGAACGAGCAGTACTTC; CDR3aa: CSATQGNEQYF
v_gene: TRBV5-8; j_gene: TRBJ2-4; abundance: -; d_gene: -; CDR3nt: TGTGCCAGCAGCCGGGACACGGAAAACATTCAGTACTTC; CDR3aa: CASSRDTENIQYF
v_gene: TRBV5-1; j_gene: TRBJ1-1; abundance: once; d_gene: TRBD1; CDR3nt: TGCGCCAGCAGCTTGAGGGACAGGTCTGAAGCTTTCTTT; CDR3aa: CASSLRDRSEAFF
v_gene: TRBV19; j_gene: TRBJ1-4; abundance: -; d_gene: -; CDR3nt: TGTGCCAGTAGTAACTCTCTCGGACAGCTGAATGAAAAACTGTTTTTT; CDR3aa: CASSNSLGQLNEKLFF
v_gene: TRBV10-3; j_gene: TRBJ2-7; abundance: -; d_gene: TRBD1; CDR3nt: TGTGCCATCAGTGAGCCCAAAGGGACAGGGAGGTACGAGCAGTACTTC; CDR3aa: CAISEPKGTGRYEQYF
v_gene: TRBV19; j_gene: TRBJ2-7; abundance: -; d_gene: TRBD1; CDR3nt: TGTGCCAGTAGTATTTCCGGGACAGGTACCTACGAGCAGTACTTC; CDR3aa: CASSISGTGTYEQYF
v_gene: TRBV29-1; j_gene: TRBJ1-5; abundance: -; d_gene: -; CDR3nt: TGCAGCGTTGCCGGTGCGAATCAGCCCCAGCATTTT; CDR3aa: CSVAGANQPQHF
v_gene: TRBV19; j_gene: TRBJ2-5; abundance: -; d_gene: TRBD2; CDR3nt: TGTGCCAGTACGCGGGGGGGCCGGTACCAAGAGACCCAGTACTTC; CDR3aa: CASTRGGRYQETQYF
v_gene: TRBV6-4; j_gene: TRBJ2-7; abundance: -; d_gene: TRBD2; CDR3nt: TGTGCCGGATCGCCGAGGACTAGCTCCTACGAGCAGTACTTC; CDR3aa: CAGSPRTSSYEQYF
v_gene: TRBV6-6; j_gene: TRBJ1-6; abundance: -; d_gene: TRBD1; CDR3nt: TGTGCCAGCGGAGGGACAGCTATGTCCTATAATTCACCCCTCCACTTT; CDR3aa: CASGGTAMSYNSPLHF
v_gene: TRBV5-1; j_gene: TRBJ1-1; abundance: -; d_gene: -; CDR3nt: TGCGCCAGCAGCTTAGGACATACTGAAGCTTTCTTT; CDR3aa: CASSLGHTEAFF
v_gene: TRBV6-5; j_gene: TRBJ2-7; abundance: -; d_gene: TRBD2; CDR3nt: TGTGCCAGCGCGGGTTGGGCGGGGGGCTCCTACGAGCAGTACTTC; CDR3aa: CASAGWAGGSYEQYF
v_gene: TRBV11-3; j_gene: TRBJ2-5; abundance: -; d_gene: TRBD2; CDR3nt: TGTGCCAGCAGCCTAGGTACAGCGGGAGGGATACAAGAGACCCAGTACTTC; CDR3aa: CASSLGTAGGIQETQYF
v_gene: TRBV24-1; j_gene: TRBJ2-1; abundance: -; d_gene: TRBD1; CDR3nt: TGTGCCACCAGTGACCTCGGACAGGATTACAATGAGCAGTTCTTC; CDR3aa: CATSDLGQDYNEQFF
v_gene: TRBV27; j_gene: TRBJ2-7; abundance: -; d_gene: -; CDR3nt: TGTGCCAGCAGTGGACAGCGAAACTACGAGCAGTACTTC; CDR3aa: CASSGQRNYEQYF
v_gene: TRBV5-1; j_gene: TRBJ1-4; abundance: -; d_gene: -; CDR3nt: TGCGCCAGCAGCTTGGACCCGGGAGAACTGTTTTTT; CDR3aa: CASSLDPGELFF
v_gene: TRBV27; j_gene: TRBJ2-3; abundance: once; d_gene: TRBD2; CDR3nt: TGTGCCAGCAGTTTCGGGGTAGCGGGAGGAGATACGCAGTATTTT; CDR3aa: CASSFGVAGGDTQYF
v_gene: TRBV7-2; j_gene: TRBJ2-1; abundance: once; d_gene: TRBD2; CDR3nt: TGTGCCAGCACTCCGAGGCGGGGGTACAATGAGCAGTTCTTC; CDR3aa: CASTPRRGYNEQFF
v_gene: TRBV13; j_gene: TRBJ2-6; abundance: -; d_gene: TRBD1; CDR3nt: TGTGCCAGCAGCTCCAGGGGGTTGTCTGGGGCCAACGTCCTGACTTTC; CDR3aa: CASSSRGLSGANVLTF
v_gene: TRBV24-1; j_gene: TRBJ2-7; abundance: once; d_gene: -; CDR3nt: TGTGCCACCAGCATAACAGGCGGCCCAGAGCAGTACTTC; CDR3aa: CATSITGGPEQYF
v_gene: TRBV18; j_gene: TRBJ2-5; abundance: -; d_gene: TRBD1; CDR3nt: TGTGCCAGCACCAGACAGGGCCCGGAGACCCAGTACTTC; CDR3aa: CASTRQGPETQYF
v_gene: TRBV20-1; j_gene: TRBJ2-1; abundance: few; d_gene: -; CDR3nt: TGCAGTGCTAGAGCAGTTGAGCAGTTCTTC; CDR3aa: CSARAVEQFF
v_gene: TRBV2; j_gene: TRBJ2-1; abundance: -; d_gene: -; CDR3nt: TGTGCCAGCAGTGAGGGCACAGGGTCCTACAATGAGCAGTTCTTC; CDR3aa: CASSEGTGSYNEQFF
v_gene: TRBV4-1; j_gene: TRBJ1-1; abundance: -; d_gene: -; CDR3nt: TGCGCCAGCCGGGGCCGGGGGATTGAAGCTTTCTTT; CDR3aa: CASRGRGIEAFF
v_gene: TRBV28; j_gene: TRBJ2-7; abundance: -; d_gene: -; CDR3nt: TGTGCCAGCAGTTTGGCAGGGGAACCCTACGAGCAGTACTTC; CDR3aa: CASSLAGEPYEQYF
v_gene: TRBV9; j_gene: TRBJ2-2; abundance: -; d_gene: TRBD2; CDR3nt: TGTGCCAGCAGCGTAGAGGGCGGGAGGAGCACCGGGGAGCTGTTTTTT; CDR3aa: CASSVEGGRSTGELFF
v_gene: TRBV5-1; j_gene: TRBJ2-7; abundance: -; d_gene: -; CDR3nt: TGCGCCAGTTATTCTGTGCGGACCTACGAGCAGTACTTC; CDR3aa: CASYSVRTYEQYF
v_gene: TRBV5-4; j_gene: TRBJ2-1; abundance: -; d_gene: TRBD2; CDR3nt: TGTGCCAGCAGCTCGGGACTAGCGGGAGTGGGGGGGTACAATGAGCAGTTCTTC; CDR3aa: CASSSGLAGVGGYNEQFF
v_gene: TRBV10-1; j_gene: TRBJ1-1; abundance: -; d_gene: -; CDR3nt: TGCGCCAGCAGTGACCGAAACAGGGCCCGAAGCACTGAAGCTTTCTTT; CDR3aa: CASSDRNRARSTEAFF
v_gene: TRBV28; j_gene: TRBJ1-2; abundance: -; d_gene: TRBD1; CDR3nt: TGTGCCACCGGGACAGGGGGCTTTGGCTACACCTTC; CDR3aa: CATGTGGFGYTF
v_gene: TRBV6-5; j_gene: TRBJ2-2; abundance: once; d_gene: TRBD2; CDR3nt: TGTGCCAGCAGCCCACTAGCGGGGGGGATCGGGGAGCTGTTTTTT; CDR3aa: CASSPLAGGIGELFF
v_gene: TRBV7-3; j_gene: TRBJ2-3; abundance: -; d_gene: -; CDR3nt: TGTGCCAGCAGCTTTACCCAGCGCGGCACAGATACGCAGTATTTT; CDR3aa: CASSFTQRGTDTQYF
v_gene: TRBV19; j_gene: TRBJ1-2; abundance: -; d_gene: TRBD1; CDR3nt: TGTGCCAGTAGTATAGGGGGAAGGTACAGGGGGCATGGCTACACCTTC; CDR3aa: CASSIGGRYRGHGYTF
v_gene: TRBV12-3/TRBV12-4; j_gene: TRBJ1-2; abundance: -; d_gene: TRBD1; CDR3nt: TGTGCCAGCAGTTTAACGGGACAGGGCAGAAACACCTTC; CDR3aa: CASSLTGQGRNTF
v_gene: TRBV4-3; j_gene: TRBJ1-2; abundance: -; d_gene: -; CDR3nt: TGCGCCAGCAGCCAAGAAGGGGGAACTGGCTACACCTTC; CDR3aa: CASSQEGGTGYTF
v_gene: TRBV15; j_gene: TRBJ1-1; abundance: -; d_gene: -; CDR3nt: TGTGCCACCAGCAGAGATTCCGAGCCGAACACTGAAGCTTTCTTT; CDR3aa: CATSRDSEPNTEAFF
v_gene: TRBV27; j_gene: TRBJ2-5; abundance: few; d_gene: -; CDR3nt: -; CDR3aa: CASSPTSFLETQYF
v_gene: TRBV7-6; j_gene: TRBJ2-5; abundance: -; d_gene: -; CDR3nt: TGTGCCAGCAGCTTAGAGGTGGGCAGGGCCCAAGAGACCCAGTACTTC; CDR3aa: CASSLEVGRAQETQYF
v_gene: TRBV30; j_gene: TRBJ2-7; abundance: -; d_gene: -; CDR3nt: TGTGCCTGGAGTGTCATACAGGTTCGTTCCTACGAGCAGTACTTC; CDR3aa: CAWSVIQVRSYEQYF
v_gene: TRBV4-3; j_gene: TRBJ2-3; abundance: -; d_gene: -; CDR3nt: TGCGCCAGCAGCCAGGCTAGACTCGGCGCGGCGCAGTATTTT; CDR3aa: CASSQARLGAAQYF
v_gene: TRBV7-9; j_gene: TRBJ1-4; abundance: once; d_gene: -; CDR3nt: TGTGCCAGCAGCCTCGGTGGGGGGGTAGCAACTAATGAAAAACTGTTTTTT; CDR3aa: CASSLGGGVATNEKLFF
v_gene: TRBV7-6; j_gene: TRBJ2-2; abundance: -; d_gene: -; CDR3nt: TGTGCCAGCAGCTACACCTTAGCGACGAACACCGGGGAGCTGTTTTTT; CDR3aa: CASSYTLATNTGELFF
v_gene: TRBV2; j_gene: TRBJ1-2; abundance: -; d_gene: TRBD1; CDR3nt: TGTGCCAGCGGAGGGGAATTGGACAGGGACTTACCCCCTAACTATGGCTACACCTTC; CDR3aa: CASGGELDRDLPPNYGYTF
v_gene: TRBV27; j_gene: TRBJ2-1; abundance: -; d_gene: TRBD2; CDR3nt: TGTGCCAGCAGTTTACCGGGGGGGCTTCAGGAGCAGTTCTTC; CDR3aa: CASSLPGGLQEQFF
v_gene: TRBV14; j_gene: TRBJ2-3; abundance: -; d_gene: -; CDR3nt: TGTGCCAGCAGCCCGGGGGCAGATACGCAGTATTTT; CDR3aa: CASSPGADTQYF
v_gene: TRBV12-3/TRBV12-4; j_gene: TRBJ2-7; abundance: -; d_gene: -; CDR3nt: TGTGCCAGCAGTTTGGGACAACTCTACGAGCAGTACTTC; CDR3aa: CASSLGQLYEQYF